The 30 T cell receptor beta chains presented below share a single source sample, sequenced in a study of CD8 T cells in ankylosing spondylitis. TCRdb used MiXCR to reprocess the 5' RACE reads, holding one entry per CDR3 protein. The sample holds roughly 160,000 distinct CDR3 sequences, around a tenth seen once. Sequencing was carried out using blood, either unsorted or a sorted T cell fraction (not recorded which). All receptors come from a male donor with ankylosing spondylitis or in good health (not recorded which).

This clonotype has a count of ten or more. The chain is built from TRBV3-1 and TRBJ1-2; no clear D. The CDR3 contains 14 residues. Germline CDR1 LGHDT, CDR2 YNNKEL (reference sequence). Trimming cost V 0 bases and J 0 bases, with 5 bases left between them. The CDR3 DNA is TGTGCCAGCAGCCAAGAGGCAGCTAACTATGGCTACACCTTC. Residues: CASSQEAANYGYTF. The variable domain in full, with the rest retrieved from reference TRBV3-1 and TRBJ1-2, is DTAVSQTPKYLVTQMGNDKSIKCEQNLGHDTMYWYKQDSKKFLKIMFSYNNKELIINETVPNRFSPKSPDKAHLNLHINSLELGDSAVYFCASSQEAANYGYTFGSGTRLTVV.

This clonotype was recorded at least ten times. The rearrangement links TRBV5-1 to TRBJ2-1, with D possibly TRBD1 on 5 matching bases. Trimming removed 7 bases at V and 5 bases at J, with 22 bases between. Looked up from germline, CDR1 is SGHRS and CDR2 is YFSETQ. The CDR3 is made up of 16 amino acids. The CDR3 spells CASGRMGLSTDNEQFF. The DNA of the CDR3 is TGCGCCAGCGGCAGGATGGGGCTGTCCACTGACAATGAGCAGTTCTTC.

This clonotype was picked up many times. The chain joins TRBV15 to TRBJ2-3; 7 bases are shared with TRBD1. CDR3 length: 14 amino acids. Unmatched junction bases numbered 5, after V lost 4 bases and J lost 4 bases. CDR1 and CDR2 from the germline V gene are LNHNV and YYDKDF (reference sequence). The chain's CDR3 is CATSMDRSSDTQYF. The CDR3, as DNA: TGTGCCACCAGCATGGACAGGTCTTCAGATACGCAGTATTTT.

The chain couples TRBV20-1 to TRBJ1-2, with 11 bases that match TRBD1. With 0 bases clipped from V and 8 bases from J, the junction kept 8 bases outside the gene matches. The CDR3 contains 15 residues. Germline values: CDR1 DFQATT, CDR2 SNEGSKA (reference sequence). The CDR3, as DNA: TGCAGTGCTAGAGACCGGGACAGGGGGTCGGAGGGCTACACCTTC. Translation gives CSARDRDRGSEGYTF.

This clonotype was found a few times. This chain connects TRBV11-2 to TRBJ2-7, with 9 positions matching TRBD2. V trimming: 10 bases; J trimming: 2 bases; junction bases outside the gene matches: 15. Germline V gene sequence: CDR1 SGHAT, CDR2 FQNNGV. This CDR3 spans 16 amino acids. The CDR3 nucleotides are TGTGCCACCAGTTCGTATGGACTAGCGCGCGCCTACGAGCAGTACTTC. Its translation is CATSSYGLARAYEQYF. Using reference TRBV11-2 and TRBJ2-7 for the parts outside the CDR3, the full variable domain is EAGVAQSPRYKIIEKRQSVAFWCNPISGHATLYWYQQILGQGPKLLIQFQNNGVVDDSQLPKDRFSAERLKGVDSTLKIQPAKLEDSAVYLCATSSYGLARAYEQYFGPGTRLTVT.

This clonotype was found once. J is TRBJ1-1 and V is TRBV12-3 or TRBV12-4; D call uncertain. V gave up 6 bases and J gave up 2 bases, with 16 bases separating them. The CDR3 is 15 amino acids. The CDR3 reads CASRPIEKTNTEAFF. CDR3 nucleotide sequence: TGTGCCAGCAGGCCAATTGAGAAGACTAACACTGAAGCTTTCTTT.

The chain combines TRBV29-1 with TRBJ2-7; D perhaps matches TRBD1 (5 bases). Germline V gene lookup returns CDR1 SQVTM and CDR2 ANQGSEA. This CDR3 has 12 residues. V dropped 6 bases and J dropped 0 bases, with 9 bases sitting between them. The CDR3 sequence: CSVTESSYEQYF. The CDR3, as DNA: TGCAGCGTGACAGAGAGCTCCTACGAGCAGTACTTC.

This clonotype was detected ten times or more. The chain joins TRBV7-6 to TRBJ1-5, with TRBD1 identical over 8 bases. The length of the CDR3 is 13 residues. Germline-derived CDR1 and CDR2 are SGHVS and FNYEAQ. The V gene end was trimmed by 5 bases and the J gene end by 4 bases; junction bases not matched to a gene: 1. This chain's CDR3 is CASSRTGNQPQHF. For the CDR3, the DNA is TGTGCCAGCAGCCGGACAGGGAATCAGCCCCAGCATTTT.

This clonotype was seen many times. CDR3 amino acids: CASSLADRQGAAGYTF. In DNA form, the CDR3 reads TGCGCCAGCAGCTTGGCCGATCGTCAGGGGGCGGCTGGCTACACCTTC. This sequence joins TRBV5-1 and TRBJ1-2; 8 bases are shared with TRBD1. The CDR3 has 16 amino acids. V dropped 0 bases and J dropped 7; count of bases not matched to a gene: 11. CDR1 is SGHRS and CDR2 is YFSETQ in the germline V gene.

This clonotype was counted many times. The chain carries TRBV15 and TRBJ2-1; D remains unclear. Trimming took off 6 bases at V and 1 base at J, with 7 bases between the two ends. There are 13 residues in the CDR3. Germline CDR1 and CDR2: LNHNV and YYDKDF (reference sequence). CDR3 protein: CATRGRSYNEQFF. As DNA, the CDR3 is TGTGCCACCAGGGGTCGGTCCTACAATGAGCAGTTCTTC.

In this sample, this clonotype turned up many times. The chain employs TRBV6-1 and TRBJ1-3; no definite D call. In germline, CDR1 is MNHNS, CDR2 SASEGT. This CDR3 contains 15 residues. V was cut by 4 bases and J by 0 bases, with 10 bases left in between. In DNA, the CDR3 is TGTGCCAGCAGTGCGCGGGAAAGCTCTGGAAACACCATATATTTT. Translated: CASSARESSGNTIYF.

In this sample, this clonotype turned up many times. V is TRBV3-1 and J is TRBJ2-4, with D tentatively TRBD1 (5 bases). V lost 0 bases and J lost 7, with 16 bases in between. This CDR3 has 16 residues. Germline assignment: CDR1 LGHDT and CDR2 YNNKEL (reference sequence). The CDR3 nucleotides read TGTGCCAGCAGCCAAGATGTGGGGCATAGCTTGAACATTCAGTACTTC. This gives the protein CASSQDVGHSLNIQYF.

V usage is TRBV7-2 and J usage is TRBJ2-7, with 9 nucleotides matching TRBD2. The J segment lost 5 bases and the V segment lost 3 bases, leaving 8 bases of the junction unmatched. The CDR3 consists of 15 residues. Germline loops: CDR1 SGHTA, CDR2 FQGNSA. The CDR3 is CASSLGRGGGHEQYF. CDR3 nucleotide sequence: TGTGCCAGCAGCTTGGGACGCGGGGGGGGCCACGAGCAGTACTTC. Full variable domain (outside the CDR3, taken from reference TRBV7-2 and TRBJ2-7): GAGVSQSPSNKVTEKGKDVELRCDPISGHTALYWYRQSLGQGLEFLIYFQGNSAPDKSGLPSDRFSAERTGGSVSTLTIQRTQQEDSAVYLCASSLGRGGGHEQYFGPGTRLTVT.

This clonotype was picked up one time. With a much larger clone just one base away, this may be a read error. The genes are TRBV12-3 or TRBV12-4 and TRBJ2-1; weak D call: TRBD2 (5 bases). This CDR3 has 15 residues. The CDR3 protein is CTSSLAGVVTNEQFF. The DNA for the CDR3 is TGTACCAGCAGTTTAGCCGGGGTAGTAACCAATGAGCAGTTCTTC.

V is TRBV19 and J is TRBJ2-1; a weak D match, TRBD2 (7 bases). Germline-derived CDR1 and CDR2 are LNHDA and SQIVND (reference sequence). The ends were cut back, 5 bases at V and 7 bases at J, with 18 bases in the middle. The CDR3 is made up of 15 amino acids. The CDR3 DNA is TGTGCCAGTAGTCGGGGGCAGCGGGGTGAAAATGAGCAGTTCTTC. As protein: CASSRGQRGENEQFF.

This chain links TRBV7-2 with TRBJ2-7; D is possibly TRBD1 or TRBD2 (6 bases each). CDR1 is SGHTA and CDR2 is FQGNSA in the germline V gene. The CDR3 consists of 13 residues. V gave up 10 bases and J gave up 5 bases, with 18 bases separating them. For the CDR3, the DNA is TGTGCCAACTGGGGGGCTAGTTCCAACGAGCAGTACTTC. Translated, it gives CANWGASSNEQYF.

The gene calls are TRBV5-6 and TRBJ2-7, with TRBD1 matching 10 bases. The CDR3 contains 17 residues. V shed 0 bases, J shed 1 base, and the junction held 7 bases outside the gene matches. Germline CDR1 and CDR2: SGHDT and YYEEEE. The CDR3 nucleotides read TGTGCCAGCAGCTTGGGATTTTGGGACAGGGGATCCTACGAGCAGTACTTC. Residues: CASSLGFWDRGSYEQYF.

The chain links TRBV7-2 to TRBJ2-1; 12 bases agree with TRBD2. CDR1 and CDR2 from the germline V gene are SGHTA and FQGNSA. V shed 2 bases, J shed 4 bases, and the junction held 3 bases outside the gene matches. This CDR3 is 16 amino acids long. CDR3 loop: CASSLLAGGTYNEQFF. The DNA of the CDR3 is TGTGCCAGCAGCTTACTAGCGGGGGGGACATACAATGAGCAGTTCTTC.

This clonotype occurred a few times. The DNA of the CDR3 is TGTGCCACCAGCAGACGGACAGGGTCACCCCTCCACTTT. Translated: CATSRRTGSPLHF. The rearrangement links TRBV15 to TRBJ1-6, with TRBD1 matching over 8 bases. The CDR3 length is 13 residues. In germline, CDR1 is LNHNV, CDR2 YYDKDF (reference sequence). V shed 2 bases, J shed 10 bases, and the junction held 1 base outside the gene matches.

This clonotype was counted many times. The chain recombines TRBV5-1 with TRBJ1-1, with D possibly matching TRBD1 (6 bases). The CDR3 has 15 amino acids. CDR1 SGHRS and CDR2 YFSETQ come from the germline V gene. V lost 4 bases, J lost 1 base, and 14 bases lay in between. CDR3 in amino acids: CASSPSGTQNTEAFF. CDR3 bases: TGCGCCAGCAGCCCGTCGGGGACACAGAACACTGAAGCTTTCTTT.

The table lists this clonotype with many counts. The chain couples TRBV7-7 to TRBJ2-1, with 12 positions matching TRBD2. The J segment lost 8 bases and the V segment lost 5 bases, leaving 10 bases of the junction unmatched. The CDR3 is 16 residues long. Per the germline V gene, CDR1 is SSHAT and CDR2 is FNYEAQ (reference sequence). CDR3 sequence (DNA): TGTGCCAGCAGCCCGTCAGCGCTAGCGGGAGGGTATGAGCAGTTCTTC. Its protein product is CASSPSALAGGYEQFF.

This rearrangement joins TRBV7-9 to TRBJ2-3; 10 bases fit TRBD2. This CDR3 contains 15 residues. V shed 3 bases, J shed 1 base, and the junction held 1 base outside the gene matches. Looked up from germline, CDR1 is SEHNR and CDR2 is FQNEAQ (reference sequence). The CDR3 DNA follows: TGTGCCAGCAGCTTCAGCGGGAGGGGCACAGATACGCAGTATTTT. This sequence encodes CASSFSGRGTDTQYF.

In this sample, this clonotype turned up many times. This chain links TRBV5-1 with TRBJ2-1; 9 bases map to TRBD2. The CDR3 spans 16 residues. Germline V gene sequence: CDR1 SGHRS, CDR2 YFSETQ. Unmatched junction bases numbered 8, after V lost 4 bases and J lost 3 bases. The CDR3 spells CASSEDPSGIYNEQFF. The DNA for the CDR3 is TGCGCCAGCAGCGAGGATCCTAGCGGGATCTACAATGAGCAGTTCTTC.

Remarks on this clonotype: Just one base apart from a much larger clone, this may be a read error. The chain is built from TRBV5-6 and TRBJ1-1; 9 nucleotides line up with TRBD1. Trimming at V came to 0 bases and at J to 7 bases, leaving 7 bases not matched to a gene. Germline V gene data show CDR1 as SGHDT and CDR2 as YYEEEE. The CDR3 runs 15 residues. Written as DNA, the CDR3 is TGTGCCAGCAGCTTGGTCAGGACAGGGGAGAGTGAAGCTTTCTTT. Protein: CASSLVRTGESEAFF.

As concerns this clonotype: Relative to the germline gene, one junction end is altered; a read error may explain this. CDR3 amino acids: CASRSTGGKLFF. CDR3 coding DNA: TGTGCCAGCAGAAGCACAGGCGGGAAGCTGTTTTTT. The J gene is TRBJ2-2, the V gene TRBV3-1; maybe TRBD2 (6 bases). CDR1 LGHDT and CDR2 YNNKEL come from the germline V gene (reference sequence). The CDR3 consists of 12 residues.

This clonotype came up many times. The chain combines TRBV5-1 with TRBJ2-1; 9 bases map to TRBD1. Germline V lookup: CDR1 SGHRS, CDR2 YFSETQ. Trimming at V came to 2 bases and at J to 6 bases, leaving 3 bases not matched to a gene. CDR3 length equals 14 residues. The CDR3 coding sequence is TGCGCCAGCAGCTTAACAGGGGGCAGCAATGAGCAGTTCTTC. It codes for CASSLTGGSNEQFF.

This clonotype showed up just a few times. A much larger clone differs from this one at a single base, so this may be a read error. The gene calls are TRBV15 and TRBJ1-1, with D possibly being TRBD1 (5 bases). The CDR3 is 14 residues long. The germline V gene encodes CDR1 LNHNV and CDR2 YYDKDF (reference sequence). V lost 7 bases and J 1 base, leaving 13 bases between the germline ends. The DNA for the CDR3 is TGTGCCACCAACAGCCCGGACAAGAACACTGAAGCTTTCTTT. It encodes CATNSPDKNTEAFF. Using reference TRBV15 and TRBJ1-1 for the parts outside the CDR3, the full variable domain is DAMVIQNPRYQVTQFGKPVTLSCSQTLNHNVMYWYQQKSSQAPKLLFHYYDKDFNNEADTPDNFQSRRPNTSFCFLDIRSPGLGDTAMYLCATNSPDKNTEAFFGQGTRLTVV.

This clonotype occurred a few times. The chain links TRBV11-3 to TRBJ2-3; no clear D. The germline V and J ends were trimmed by 5 bases and 1 base, with 7 bases remaining between them. CDR3 length: 13 residues. Looked up from germline, CDR1 is SGHNT and CDR2 is YENEEA. The CDR3 DNA reads TGTGCCAGCAGCCCCAGCGGCACAGATACGCAGTATTTT. It yields the protein CASSPSGTDTQYF.

The gene calls are TRBV2 and TRBJ2-2; 9 bases match TRBD2. The J segment lost 6 bases and the V segment lost 4 bases, leaving 3 bases of the junction unmatched. Germline-derived CDR1 and CDR2 are SNHLY and FYNNEI. The CDR3 length is 14 residues. CDR3 nucleotide sequence: TGTGCCAGCAGTGTAGCGGGAGCTCCCGGGGAGCTGTTTTTT. Its protein is CASSVAGAPGELFF.

This clonotype has more than one count but fewer than ten. V is TRBV4-3 and J is TRBJ1-2; 8 nucleotides align to TRBD1. Looked up from germline, CDR1 is LGHNA and CDR2 is YSLEER. This CDR3 contains 14 residues. J was trimmed by 8 bases and V by 3 bases; bases with no gene match: 8. In DNA form, the CDR3 reads TGCGCCAGCAGCCAGTACCAGGGGGCGAGGGGCTACACCTTC. Amino acids: CASSQYQGARGYTF.